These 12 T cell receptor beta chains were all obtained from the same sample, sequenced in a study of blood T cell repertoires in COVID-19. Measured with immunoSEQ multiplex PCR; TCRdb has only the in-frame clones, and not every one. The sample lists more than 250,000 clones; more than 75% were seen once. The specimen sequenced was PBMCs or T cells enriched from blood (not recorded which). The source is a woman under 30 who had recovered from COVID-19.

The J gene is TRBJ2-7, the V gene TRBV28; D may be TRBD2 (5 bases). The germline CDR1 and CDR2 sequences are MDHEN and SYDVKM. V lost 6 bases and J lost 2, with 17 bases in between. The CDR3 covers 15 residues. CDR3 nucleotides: TGTGCCAGCAGCTACGGCCGAACTAGTACCTACGAGCAGTACTTC. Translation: CASSYGRTSTYEQYF.

The CDR3 nucleotides are TGTGCCAGTGGGGGGAACCGGTTTTCACCCCTCCACTTT. It translates to CASGGNRFSPLHF. The rearrangement links TRBV19 to TRBJ1-6, with D maybe TRBD1 (5 bases). Deletions cut 8 bases from V and 9 bases from J, with 14 bases between. There are 13 residues in the CDR3. Germline loops: CDR1 LNHDA, CDR2 SQIVND (reference sequence).

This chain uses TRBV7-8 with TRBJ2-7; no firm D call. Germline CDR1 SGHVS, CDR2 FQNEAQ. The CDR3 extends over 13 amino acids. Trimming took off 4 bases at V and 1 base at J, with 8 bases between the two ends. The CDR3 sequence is CASSSRHSYEQYF. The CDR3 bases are TGTGCCAGCAGCTCAAGACATTCCTACGAGCAGTACTTC. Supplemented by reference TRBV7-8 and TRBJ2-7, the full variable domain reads GAGVSQSPRYKVAKRGQDVALRCDPISGHVSLFWYQQALGQGPEFLTYFQNEAQLDKSGLPSDRFFAERPEGSVSTLKIQRTQQEDSAVYLCASSSRHSYEQYFGPGTRLTVT.

The CDR3 DNA reads TGTGCCTGGATCGGGACTCGACAAGAGACCCAGTACTTC. It codes for CAWIGTRQETQYF. V usage is TRBV30 and J usage is TRBJ2-5, with D maybe TRBD2 (6 bases). This CDR3 is 13 amino acids long. Deletions cut 4 bases from V and 2 bases from J, with 11 bases between. Looked up from germline, CDR1 is GTSNPN and CDR2 is SVGIG (reference sequence).

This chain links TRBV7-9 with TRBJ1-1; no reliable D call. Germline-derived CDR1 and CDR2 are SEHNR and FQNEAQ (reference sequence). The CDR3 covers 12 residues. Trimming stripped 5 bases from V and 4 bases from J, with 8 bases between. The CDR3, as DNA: TGTGCCAGCAGCCGAGATATCACTGAAGCTTTCTTT. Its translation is CASSRDITEAFF. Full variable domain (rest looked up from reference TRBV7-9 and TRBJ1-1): DTGVSQNPRHKITKRGQNVTFRCDPISEHNRLYWYRQTLGQGPEFLTYFQNEAQLEKSRLLSDRFSAERPKGSFSTLEIQRTEQGDSAMYLCASSRDITEAFFGQGTRLTVV.

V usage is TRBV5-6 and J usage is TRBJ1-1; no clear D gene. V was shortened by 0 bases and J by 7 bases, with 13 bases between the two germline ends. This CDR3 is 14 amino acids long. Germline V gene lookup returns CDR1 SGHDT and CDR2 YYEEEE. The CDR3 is CASSLATEVSEAFF. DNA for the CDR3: TGTGCCAGCAGCTTGGCCACGGAGGTAAGTGAAGCTTTCTTT.

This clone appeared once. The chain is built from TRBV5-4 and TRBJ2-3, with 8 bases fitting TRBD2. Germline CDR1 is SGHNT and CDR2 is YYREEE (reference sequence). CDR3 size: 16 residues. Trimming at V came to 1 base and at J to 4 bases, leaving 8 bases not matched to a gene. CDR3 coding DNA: TGTGCCAGCAGCTTGTCCGGCCGGGAGGGCGCAGATACGCAGTATTTT. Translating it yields CASSLSGREGADTQYF.

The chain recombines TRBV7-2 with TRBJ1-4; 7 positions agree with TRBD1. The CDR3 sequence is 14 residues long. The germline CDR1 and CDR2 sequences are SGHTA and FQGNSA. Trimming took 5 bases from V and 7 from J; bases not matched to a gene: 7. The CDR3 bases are TGTGCCAGCAGCCTCCAGCCAGGGGGTGAAAAACTGTTTTTT. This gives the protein CASSLQPGGEKLFF.

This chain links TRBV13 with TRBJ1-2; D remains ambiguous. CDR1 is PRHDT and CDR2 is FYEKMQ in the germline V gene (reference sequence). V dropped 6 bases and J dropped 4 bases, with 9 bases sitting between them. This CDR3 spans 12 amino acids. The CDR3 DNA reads TGTGCCAGCAGTTTGGGGAGCTATGGCTACACCTTC. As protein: CASSLGSYGYTF.

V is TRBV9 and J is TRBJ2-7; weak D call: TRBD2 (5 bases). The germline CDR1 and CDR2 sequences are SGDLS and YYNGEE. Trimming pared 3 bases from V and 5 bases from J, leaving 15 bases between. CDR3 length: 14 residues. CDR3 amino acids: CASSAAGGRDEQYF. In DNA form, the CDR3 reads TGTGCCAGCAGCGCCGCTGGAGGACGGGACGAGCAGTACTTC.

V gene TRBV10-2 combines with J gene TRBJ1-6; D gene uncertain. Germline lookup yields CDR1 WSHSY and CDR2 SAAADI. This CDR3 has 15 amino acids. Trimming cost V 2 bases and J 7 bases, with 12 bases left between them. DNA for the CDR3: TGCGCCAGCAGTGAGGGGGAGGGTATGAATTCACCCCTCCACTTT. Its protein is CASSEGEGMNSPLHF.

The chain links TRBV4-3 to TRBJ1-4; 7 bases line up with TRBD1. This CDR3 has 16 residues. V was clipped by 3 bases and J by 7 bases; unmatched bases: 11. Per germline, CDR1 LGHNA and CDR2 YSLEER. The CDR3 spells CASSQAGQPFGEKLFF. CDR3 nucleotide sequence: TGCGCCAGCAGCCAGGCGGGACAGCCTTTTGGTGAAAAACTGTTTTTT.